Listed here are 4 T cell receptor beta chains from one sample, sequenced in a study of blood T cells in healthy people across ages. Next came a second PCR, run for about 7 to 12 cycles, which used a sample-barcoded 5' primer along with a J-beta primer mix. One entry per CDR3 protein results from TCRdb running MiXCR on the 5' RACE reads. Here the sample spans about 730,000 distinct CDR3 sequences, roughly 41% being singletons. Sequencing was carried out using blood. All receptors come from a woman aged 55-69 years in good health.

The genes are TRBV29-1 and TRBJ2-2; D might be TRBD2 (6 bases). Germline loops: CDR1 SQVTM, CDR2 ANQGSEA. The V and J ends lost 4 bases and 1 base respectively, with 13 bases between them. This CDR3 comprises 15 residues. The CDR3 sequence is CSVGKLAENTGELFF. The CDR3 DNA follows: TGCAGCGTTGGGAAACTAGCTGAGAACACCGGGGAGCTGTTTTTT.

This rearrangement joins TRBV20-1 to TRBJ2-7, with 9 bases fitting TRBD1. After removal of 3 bases from V and 0 bases from J, the junction contained 6 bases not matched to a gene. Germline CDR1 DFQATT, CDR2 SNEGSKA (reference sequence). The CDR3 sequence is 15 residues long. The CDR3 DNA is TGCAGTGCTAGGGGGACAGGGAAGCGCTCCTACGAGCAGTACTTC. Translated, it gives CSARGTGKRSYEQYF.

Remarks on this clonotype: One base away lies a much larger clone, so this may be a sequencing read error. The DNA of the CDR3 is TGTGCCAGCAGCGCAGGACTAGCGGAACTCACAGATACGCAGTATTTT. It codes for CASSAGLAELTDTQYF. The chain uses TRBV9 and TRBJ2-3; 10 nucleotides line up with TRBD2. In germline, CDR1 is SGDLS, CDR2 YYNGEE. The trim removed 3 bases at V and 2 bases at J, leaving 6 bases unmatched. The CDR3 totals 16 residues.

The rearrangement links TRBV6-5 to TRBJ2-7; TRBD2 might be the D (5 bases). Germline lookup yields CDR1 MNHEY and CDR2 SVGAGI. V gave up 0 bases and J gave up 0 bases, with 12 bases separating them. The CDR3 totals 16 residues. CDR3 nucleotides: TGTGCCAGCAGTTACTCGATCACGGGGTTCTCCTACGAGCAGTACTTC. The encoded protein is CASSYSITGFSYEQYF.